One and the same sample provided the 23 T cell receptor beta chains below, sequenced in a study of T cell repertoires in cytomegalovirus infection. TCRdb re-called the reads through MiXCR, storing one row per CDR3 protein. The table has a few hundred thousand distinct CDR3 sequences, about 18% seen once. Input material: CD8+ T cells from PBMCs. The receptors were sampled from a human donor in good health (CMV status not recorded). Some clones in this sample may be carry-over from other donors' samples.

This clonotype was counted between two and nine times. The chain employs TRBV28 and TRBJ1-5; D is ambiguous. This CDR3 is 14 amino acids long. Germline lookup yields CDR1 MDHEN and CDR2 SYDVKM. Trimming stripped 7 bases from V and 4 bases from J, with 14 bases between. For the CDR3, the DNA is TGTGCCAGCAAAGACCCGGGTACTAATCAGCCCCAGCATTTT. This sequence encodes CASKDPGTNQPQHF.

This clonotype came up a few times. The chain has TRBV6-2 or TRBV6-3 and TRBJ1-2; no definite D call. Germline-derived CDR1 and CDR2 are MNHEY and SVGEGT. With 5 bases removed from V and 6 bases from J, the gap between germline ends came to 13 bases. The CDR3 is 13 residues long. For the CDR3, the DNA is TGTGCCAGCAGTACCCGGCCATATAATGGCTACACCTTC. It codes for CASSTRPYNGYTF.

The V call is TRBV12-3 or TRBV12-4, the J call TRBJ2-1; D gene uncertain. The V end was cut by 7 bases, the J end by 4 bases, with 11 bases between. The CDR3 totals 13 residues. The CDR3 coding sequence is TGTGCCAGCACGCCAGACCCATACAATGAGCAGTTCTTC. The encoded protein is CASTPDPYNEQFF.

This clonotype was counted many times. The V gene is TRBV10-3, the J gene TRBJ1-1; the D is unclear. The germline CDR1 and CDR2 sequences are ENHRY and SYGVKD. V lost 0 bases and J lost 1, with 9 bases in between. CDR3 length: 15 amino acids. CDR3 nucleotides: TGTGCCATCAGTGAGTCCTCCTTTGAGAACACTGAAGCTTTCTTT. It encodes CAISESSFENTEAFF.

In this sample, this clonotype turned up many times. This chain links TRBV7-9 with TRBJ1-4; 7 bases match TRBD1. Germline V gene lookup returns CDR1 SEHNR and CDR2 FQNEAQ (reference sequence). V shed 5 bases and J 3 bases; nucleotides not matched to a gene: 6. The CDR3 has 15 residues. Here the CDR3 DNA reads TGTGCCAGCAGCCCTCCGACAGGGTCTAATGAAAAACTGTTTTTT. Residues: CASSPPTGSNEKLFF.

Of note for this clonotype: Its ends do not fully match the called genes, so a read error is possible. The V gene is TRBV6-5, the J gene TRBJ2-7; weak D call: TRBD2 (5 bases). Germline-derived CDR1 and CDR2 are MNHEY and SVGAGI. This CDR3 region has 14 residues. This chain's CDR3 is CACSPARGSYEQYF. The CDR3 bases are TGTGCCTGCAGTCCCGCACGGGGCTCCTACGAGCAGTACTTC.

The chain combines TRBV6-2 or TRBV6-3 with TRBJ2-5; 8 bases are shared with TRBD2. The CDR3 length is 19 residues. With V trimmed by 6 bases and J by 2 bases, 20 bases remained unmatched. In germline, CDR1 is MNHEY, CDR2 SVGEGT. CDR3 protein: CASSYPQGIQRGMQETQYF. CDR3 nucleotide sequence: TGTGCCAGCAGCTATCCCCAGGGAATACAGCGGGGGATGCAAGAGACCCAGTACTTC.

In its sample, this clonotype was seen a few times. V usage is TRBV2 and J usage is TRBJ1-1, with unresolved D. Trimming stripped 7 bases from V and 1 base from J, with 7 bases between. Germline loops: CDR1 SNHLY, CDR2 FYNNEI. The CDR3 is 12 amino acids. CDR3 in DNA: TGTGCCAGCACCTACTCGAACACTGAAGCTTTCTTT. This gives the protein CASTYSNTEAFF.

V is TRBV19 and J is TRBJ1-2; possible D gene TRBD1, 5 bases. CDR1 LNHDA and CDR2 SQIVND come from the germline V gene (reference sequence). The CDR3 has 15 residues. The ends were cut back, 4 bases at V and 0 bases at J, with 12 bases in the middle. The CDR3: CASSTEDIPNYGYTF. DNA of the CDR3: TGTGCCAGTAGTACTGAGGACATCCCTAACTATGGCTACACCTTC.

This clonotype was found many times. The chain employs TRBV7-8 and TRBJ1-6; D gene unclear. The V gene lost 1 base and the J gene lost 4 bases, with 8 bases spanning the gap. This CDR3 region has 15 residues. Germline CDR1 SGHVS, CDR2 FQNEAQ. The CDR3 nucleotides read TGTGCCAGCAGCTTAGGGAGGGCATATAATTCACCCCTCCACTTT. Its translation: CASSLGRAYNSPLHF.

The chain links TRBV7-6 to TRBJ1-5; a weak D match, TRBD1 (6 bases). Trimming left V 1 base short and J 7 bases short, with 11 bases between. The CDR3 contains 14 residues. From germline, CDR1 is SGHVS and CDR2 FNYEAQ. CDR3 nucleotides: TGTGCCAGCAGCTTAGGGGGACACACACAGCCCCAGCATTTT. Translated, it gives CASSLGGHTQPQHF.

This clonotype was counted between two and nine times. The rearrangement links TRBV6-6 to TRBJ2-2, with TRBD2 as a possible D gene (6 bases). Trimming stripped 2 bases from V and 4 bases from J, with 14 bases between. The CDR3 extends over 16 amino acids. Germline V gene lookup returns CDR1 MNHNY and CDR2 SVGAGI (reference sequence). The CDR3 DNA reads TGTGCCAGCAGTTACGGGACTGTGGTGGGCACCGGGGAGCTGTTTTTT. It yields the protein CASSYGTVVGTGELFF.

This clonotype appeared many times. The chain is built from TRBV7-9 and TRBJ1-1, with 7 bases matching TRBD1. V shed 5 bases and J 6 bases; nucleotides not matched to a gene: 6. This CDR3 is 13 amino acids long. The germline V gene encodes CDR1 SEHNR and CDR2 FQNEAQ (reference sequence). The CDR3 DNA reads TGTGCCAGCAGCATGACAGGGAAGGCTGAAGCTTTCTTT. Its protein product is CASSMTGKAEAFF.

This chain links TRBV28 with TRBJ2-7, with 8 nucleotides matching TRBD1. Germline V gene data show CDR1 as MDHEN and CDR2 as SYDVKM. The junction had 6 bases not matched to a gene; V was cut back by 6 bases and J by 5 bases. The length of the CDR3 is 13 residues. This chain's CDR3 is CASRPRGLNEQYF. CDR3 bases: TGTGCCAGCAGACCCAGGGGGCTCAACGAGCAGTACTTC.

This clonotype was recorded at least ten times. V usage is TRBV20-1 and J usage is TRBJ2-3, with D possibly matching TRBD2 (7 bases). Germline values: CDR1 DFQATT, CDR2 SNEGSKA (reference sequence). The CDR3 runs to 16 residues. V was clipped by 6 bases and J by 2 bases, with 21 bases between them. The CDR3 is CSAGLVGGVYTDTQYF. The CDR3 DNA reads as TGCAGTGCCGGTCTCGTAGGGGGGGTTTACACAGATACGCAGTATTTT.

This chain links TRBV6-2 or TRBV6-3 with TRBJ2-3; D might be TRBD2 (5 bases). Between the trimmed V and J ends, which lost 2 bases and 2 bases, there was a span of 11 bases. CDR3 length equals 15 residues. Looked up from germline, CDR1 is MNHEY and CDR2 is SVGEGT. The CDR3, as DNA: TGTGCCAGCAGTTACCCCGGCGGGCACACAGATACGCAGTATTTT. This gives the protein CASSYPGGHTDTQYF.

The chain joins TRBV2 to TRBJ2-1, with TRBD1 matching over 9 bases. The V gene's germline CDR1 is SNHLY and CDR2 FYNNEI. The J segment lost 1 base and the V segment lost 10 bases, leaving 14 bases of the junction unmatched. The CDR3 contains 17 residues. The CDR3 sequence: CAIPRTGGKWSYNEQFF. The CDR3 nucleotides read TGTGCCATCCCTCGCACAGGGGGCAAGTGGTCCTACAATGAGCAGTTCTTC.

The V and J genes are TRBV5-6 and TRBJ2-7; 8 bases are a match to TRBD2. The CDR3 runs 13 residues. Germline CDR1 and CDR2: SGHDT and YYEEEE. The J segment lost 4 bases and the V segment lost 7 bases, leaving 7 bases of the junction unmatched. The CDR3 here is CASGAGAGYEQYF. The CDR3, as DNA: TGTGCCAGCGGAGCGGGGGCGGGGTACGAGCAGTACTTC.

This chain links TRBV19 with TRBJ1-1; the D gene is possibly TRBD1 (5 bases). The CDR3 length is 13 residues. Looked up from germline, CDR1 is LNHDA and CDR2 is SQIVND (reference sequence). V lost 3 bases, J lost 3 bases, and 8 bases lay in between. Written as DNA, the CDR3 is TGTGCCAGTAGTATCCAGGGTGACACTGAAGCTTTCTTT. It translates to CASSIQGDTEAFF.

This clonotype came up many times. The chain is built from TRBV7-8 and TRBJ2-1; no reliable D call. V was pared by 5 bases and J by 9 bases, with 14 bases between. Germline CDR1 SGHVS, CDR2 FQNEAQ. The CDR3 totals 13 residues. The CDR3 reads CASSQWIGGEQFF. The CDR3 nucleotides are TGTGCCAGCAGCCAATGGATAGGTGGTGAGCAGTTCTTC.

The J gene is TRBJ2-2, the V gene TRBV5-4, with D maybe TRBD2 (5 bases). V was cut by 4 bases and J by 5 bases, with 9 bases left in between. Germline V gene sequence: CDR1 SGHNT, CDR2 YYREEE (reference sequence). This CDR3 contains 13 residues. CDR3 sequence (DNA): TGTGCCAGCAGCGGAGGACTTACCGGGGAGCTGTTTTTT. It translates to CASSGGLTGELFF.

This clonotype was counted ten times or more. This chain links TRBV7-2 with TRBJ2-1, with D unclear. The CDR3 contains 14 residues. Trimming pared 7 bases from V and 4 bases from J, leaving 14 bases between. Germline loops: CDR1 SGHTA, CDR2 FQGNSA. This chain's CDR3 is CASMTGDTYNEQFF. The CDR3 region has the DNA TGTGCCAGCATGACGGGCGACACATACAATGAGCAGTTCTTC.

CDR3 amino acids: CASSAATGSGANVLTF. In DNA, the CDR3 is TGTGCCAGCAGTGCCGCTACAGGGTCCGGGGCCAACGTCCTGACTTTC. This chain links TRBV28 with TRBJ2-6; D possibly corresponds to TRBD1 (6 bases). This CDR3 region has 16 residues. V dropped 5 bases and J dropped 4 bases, with 15 bases sitting between them. The germline V gene has CDR1 MDHEN and CDR2 SYDVKM.